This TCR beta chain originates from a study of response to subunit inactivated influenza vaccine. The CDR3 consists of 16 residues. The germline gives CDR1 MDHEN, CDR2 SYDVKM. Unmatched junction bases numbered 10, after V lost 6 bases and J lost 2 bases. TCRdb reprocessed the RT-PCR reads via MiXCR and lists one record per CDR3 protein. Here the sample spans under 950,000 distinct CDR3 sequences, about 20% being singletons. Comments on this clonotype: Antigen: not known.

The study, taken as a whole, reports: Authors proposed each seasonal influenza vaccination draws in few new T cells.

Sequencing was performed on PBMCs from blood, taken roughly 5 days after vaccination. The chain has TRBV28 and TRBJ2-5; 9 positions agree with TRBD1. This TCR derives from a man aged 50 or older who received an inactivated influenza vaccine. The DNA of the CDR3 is TGTGCCAGCAGCATACCGGGACAGGGACAACAAGAGACCCAGTACTTC. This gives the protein CASSIPGQGQQETQYF.